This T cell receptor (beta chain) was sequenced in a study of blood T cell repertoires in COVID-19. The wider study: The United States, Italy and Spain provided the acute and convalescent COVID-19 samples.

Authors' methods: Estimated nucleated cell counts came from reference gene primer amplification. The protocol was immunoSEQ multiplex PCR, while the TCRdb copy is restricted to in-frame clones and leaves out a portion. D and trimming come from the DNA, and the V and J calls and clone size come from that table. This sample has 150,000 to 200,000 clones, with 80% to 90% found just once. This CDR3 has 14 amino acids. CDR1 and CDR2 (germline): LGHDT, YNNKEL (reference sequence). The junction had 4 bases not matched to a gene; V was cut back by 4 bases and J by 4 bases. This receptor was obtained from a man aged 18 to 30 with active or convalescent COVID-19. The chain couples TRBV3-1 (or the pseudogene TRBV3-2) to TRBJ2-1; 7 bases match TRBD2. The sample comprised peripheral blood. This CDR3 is CASSPSGAYNEQFF. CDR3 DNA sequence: TGTGCCAGCAGCCCAAGCGGGGCTTACAATGAGCAGTTCTTC.